Each of the 23 T cell receptor beta chains below was sequenced from the same sample in a study of T cells expressing NK-cell markers. From the 5' RACE reads, TCRdb lists one entry per CDR3 protein and no DNA. The sample totals about 390,000 distinct CDR3 sequences. The specimen was blood T cells: a sorted CD56 or NKG2C T cell subset, CD4+ or CD8+ T cells, or bulk PBMC T cells (not recorded which). The receptors shown here come from a woman aged 45-59 years in good health.

The rearrangement uses TRBV11-3 and TRBJ2-5. Germline V gives CDR1 SGHNT, CDR2 YENEEA. CDR3 length: 11 residues. CDR3 amino acids: CASSFHKTQYF.

This chain uses TRBV12-3 or TRBV12-4 with TRBJ1-2. This CDR3 has 12 amino acids. CDR3 region: CASSLTSYGYTF.

V gene TRBV12-3 or TRBV12-4 combines with J gene TRBJ2-3. The CDR3 length is 11 residues. The CDR3 loop reads CASTRADTQYF.

This chain links TRBV25-1 with TRBJ1-2. The CDR3 loop spans 14 amino acids. Germline V gene sequence: CDR1 MGHDK, CDR2 SYGVNS. The CDR3 protein is CASSDYSGNYGYTF.

The chain is built from TRBV3-1 and TRBJ1-2; TCRdb lists TRBD1, though no DNA is available to test this call. The CDR3 is made up of 15 amino acids. CDR1 and CDR2 from the germline V gene are LGHDT and YNNKEL (reference sequence). The CDR3 protein is CASSQDASGSYGYTF.

The gene calls are TRBV4-1 and TRBJ2-5. CDR1 is MGHRA, CDR2 YSYEKL, per germline. This CDR3 has 15 amino acids. Here the CDR3 reads CASSQEASLRETQYF.

This CDR3 reads CASSQVGLAGVSYNEQFF. V gene TRBV4-1 combines with J gene TRBJ2-1; TCRdb's D gene call, TRBD2, goes unchecked for lack of DNA. Germline-derived CDR1 and CDR2 are MGHRA and YSYEKL. CDR3 length equals 18 residues.

The rearrangement uses TRBV20-1 and TRBJ1-2; with no DNA, the TCRdb D assignment of TRBD1 cannot be verified. In germline, CDR1 is DFQATT, CDR2 SNEGSKA (reference sequence). The CDR3 has 12 residues. This chain's CDR3 is CSAQAGAYGYTF.

The chain is built from TRBV24-1 and TRBJ2-1; TCRdb gives TRBD1 as the D gene, but with no DNA this cannot be confirmed. CDR1 KGHDR and CDR2 SFDVKD come from the germline V gene. The CDR3 is 18 residues long. The CDR3 here is CATSDLPGLADSYNEQFF.

The rearrangement joins TRBV29-1 to TRBJ2-1; TCRdb picks TRBD2, but there is no DNA to check that call. The CDR3 consists of 14 residues. CDR1 and CDR2 (germline): SQVTM, ANQGSEA. The CDR3 sequence is CSVGGTSSYNEQFF.

The chain recombines TRBV20-1 with TRBJ2-3; TCRdb picks TRBD2, but there is no DNA to check that call. The CDR3 totals 15 residues. Germline CDR1 is DFQATT and CDR2 is SNEGSKA (reference sequence). CDR3 amino acids: CSAAPRAEGKDTQYF.

The J gene is TRBJ2-1, the V gene TRBV20-1; TCRdb gives TRBD2 as the D gene, but with no DNA this cannot be confirmed. There are 15 residues in the CDR3. Germline lookup yields CDR1 DFQATT and CDR2 SNEGSKA (reference sequence). The CDR3 here is CSVSRRTSGYNEQFF.

The chain couples TRBV12-3 or TRBV12-4 to TRBJ2-2; TCRdb indicates TRBD2, and absent DNA this call remains unverified. The CDR3 contains 21 residues. CDR3: CASSPQTPGLAGVVVGGELFF.

The chain recombines TRBV5-1 with TRBJ2-1; there is no DNA to check the TCRdb D call of TRBD2. Germline V gives CDR1 SGHRS, CDR2 YFSETQ. The CDR3 length is 20 residues. The CDR3 is CASSAGRTTSGRGIYNEQFF. Drawing the rest from reference TRBV5-1 and TRBJ2-1, the complete variable domain is KAGVTQTPRYLIKTRGQQVTLSCSPISGHRSVSWYQQTPGQGLQFLFEYFSETQRNKGNFPGRFSGRQFSNSRSEMNVSTLELGDSALYLCASSAGRTTSGRGIYNEQFFGPGTRLTVL.

The rearrangement uses TRBV11-2 and TRBJ1-1. Per germline, CDR1 SGHAT and CDR2 FQNNGV. The CDR3 is made up of 13 amino acids. The CDR3 loop reads CASSLDTDTEAFF.

This chain connects TRBV6-2 or TRBV6-3 to TRBJ2-1. Looked up from germline, CDR1 is MNHEY and CDR2 is SVGEGT. The length of the CDR3 is 13 residues. CDR3 residues: CASTDSVFDEQFF.

V is TRBV10-3 and J is TRBJ2-2. The germline V gene has CDR1 ENHRY and CDR2 SYGVKD. The CDR3 totals 15 residues. CDR3 protein: CAISEWGIYTGELFF.

The J gene is TRBJ2-3, the V gene TRBV7-3; TCRdb's assignment of TRBD1 cannot be checked, as there is no DNA. The CDR3 is 12 residues long. Germline V gene sequence: CDR1 SGHTA, CDR2 FQGTGA. The CDR3 sequence: CASSQGQAEQYF.

This chain connects TRBV12-3 or TRBV12-4 to TRBJ1-3; TCRdb proposes TRBD1, but this gene call is untestable without DNA. This CDR3 has 16 amino acids. CDR3 region: CASSLAGQVIGNTIYF.

The rearrangement joins TRBV10-3 to TRBJ2-3; TCRdb reports TRBD2, a call that lacks DNA to check it against. CDR3 size: 14 residues. Per germline, CDR1 ENHRY and CDR2 SYGVKD. CDR3 sequence reads: CATLAGGGTDTQYF.

V gene TRBV25-1 combines with J gene TRBJ2-1. Germline V CDR1 and CDR2: MGHDK, SYGVNS. The CDR3 consists of 13 residues. The chain's CDR3 is CASSDIYLYEQFF. Full variable domain (missing parts from reference TRBV25-1 and TRBJ2-1): EADIYQTPRYLVIGTGKKITLECSQTMGHDKMYWYQQDPGMELHLIHYSYGVNSTEKGDLSSESTVSRIRTEHFPLTLESARPSHTSQYLCASSDIYLYEQFFGPGTRLTVL.

This chain links TRBV2 with TRBJ2-5; the D call from TCRdb, TRBD2, cannot be confirmed without DNA. The CDR3 has 14 amino acids. Germline CDR1 SNHLY, CDR2 FYNNEI. The CDR3 sequence: CASRDQRGRETQYF. The whole variable domain, filled in from reference TRBV2 and TRBJ2-5, reads EPEVTQTPSHQVTQMGQEVILRCVPISNHLYFYWYRQILGQKVEFLVSFYNNEISEKSEIFDDQFSVERPDGSNFTLKIRSTKLEDSAMYFCASRDQRGRETQYFGPGTRLLVL.

The V and J genes are TRBV12-3 or TRBV12-4 and TRBJ2-7; there is no DNA to check the TCRdb D call of TRBD2. The CDR3 length is 17 residues. The CDR3 is CASSFGTSGRPTVEQYF.